The 22 T cell receptor beta chains below come from one sample, sequenced in a study of T cell changes during pregnancy in multiple sclerosis. Repertoires were generated with immunoSEQ multiplex PCR, while TCRdb's copy carries only in-frame clones and drops some. The table includes nearly 60,000 clones, less than 95% detected once. Sequenced material: CD4+ T cells from peripheral blood mononuclear cells, taken after pregnancy. The receptors come from a female donor in good health, enrolled as a control in a pregnancy study.

The chain combines TRBV5-5 with TRBJ1-2; TRBD1 agrees at 12 bases. Trimming cost V 4 bases and J 4 bases; bases outside gene matches: 8. CDR3 size: 16 residues. Germline CDR1 and CDR2: SGHKS and YYEKEE (reference sequence). The CDR3 loop is CASSPTGTGGSYGYTF. The CDR3 DNA follows: TGTGCCAGCAGCCCCACCGGGACAGGGGGCAGCTATGGCTACACCTTC.

V and J are TRBV5-1 and TRBJ2-5; a possible D gene is TRBD2 (6 bases). Trimming cost V 0 bases and J 4 bases, with 13 bases left between them. Germline-derived CDR1 and CDR2 are SGHRS and YFSETQ. The CDR3 covers 15 residues. Here the CDR3 DNA reads TGCGCCAGCAGCTTGGGGACTACCCAACGAGAGACCCAGTACTTC. Amino acids: CASSLGTTQRETQYF. The entire variable domain, with the rest obtained from reference TRBV5-1 and TRBJ2-5, is as follows: KAGVTQTPRYLIKTRGQQVTLSCSPISGHRSVSWYQQTPGQGLQFLFEYFSETQRNKGNFPGRFSGRQFSNSRSEMNVSTLELGDSALYLCASSLGTTQRETQYFGPGTRLLVL.

This chain connects TRBV4-1 to TRBJ2-5; 9 positions agree with TRBD2. The CDR3 sequence is 14 residues long. Germline CDR1 is MGHRA and CDR2 is YSYEKL. J gave up 5 bases and V 3 bases, and 4 bases lay outside the gene matches. The CDR3: CASSQGLASETQYF. The CDR3 bases are TGCGCCAGCAGCCAGGGACTAGCTTCGGAGACCCAGTACTTC.

The J gene is TRBJ2-1, the V gene TRBV30; D call uncertain. Deletions cut 0 bases from V and 3 bases from J, with 9 bases between. This CDR3 comprises 14 residues. CDR1 and CDR2 (germline): GTSNPN, SVGIG (reference sequence). CDR3 loop: CAWSVLTNYNEQFF. CDR3 DNA sequence: TGTGCCTGGAGTGTACTCACGAACTACAATGAGCAGTTCTTC.

The CDR3 nucleotides are TGTGCCAGCAGGCCGGGACATTCAAACTATGGCTACACCTTC. The encoded protein is CASRPGHSNYGYTF. V and J are TRBV28 and TRBJ1-2; D may be TRBD1 (6 bases). The CDR3 has 14 residues. CDR1 MDHEN and CDR2 SYDVKM come from the germline V gene. Trimming stripped 6 bases from V and 2 bases from J, with 13 bases between.

The rearrangement uses TRBV7-3 and TRBJ2-5; TRBD1 agrees at 9 bases. V was pared by 6 bases and J by 2 bases, with 1 base of the junction left unmatched. Germline CDR1 is SGHTA and CDR2 is FQGTGA. The CDR3 consists of 13 residues. CDR3 protein: CASRGTGQETQYF. For the CDR3, the DNA is TGTGCCAGCAGGGGGACAGGGCAAGAGACCCAGTACTTC.

The rearrangement links TRBV10-3 to TRBJ1-2; 7 positions match TRBD1. CDR1 ENHRY and CDR2 SYGVKD come from the germline V gene. The CDR3 sequence is 15 residues long. The V and J ends lost 7 bases and 4 bases, in that order; junction bases with no gene match: 12. CDR3 loop: CAINDDPTGLYGYTF. The CDR3 DNA follows: TGTGCCATCAATGACGATCCGACAGGGCTCTATGGCTACACCTTC.

Here the CDR3 reads CASSSRTGTGNTIYF. The CDR3 region has the DNA TGCGCCAGCAGCTCACGGACAGGGACCGGAAACACCATATATTTT. The chain employs TRBV5-1 and TRBJ1-3, with 8 bases that match TRBD1. CDR3 length equals 15 residues. Germline trimming cut 3 bases from V and 4 bases from J; bases unmatched to any gene: 6. CDR1 SGHRS and CDR2 YFSETQ come from the germline V gene.

The chain employs TRBV4-3 and TRBJ2-7; no clear D gene. With 2 bases removed from V and 2 bases from J, the gap between germline ends came to 13 bases. The CDR3 covers 15 residues. The germline V gene has CDR1 LGHNA and CDR2 YSLEER. The CDR3 coding sequence is TGCGCCAGCAGCCAAAGAACCACGGTGCCCTACGAGCAGTACTTC. The encoded protein is CASSQRTTVPYEQYF.

V usage is TRBV10-3 and J usage is TRBJ1-1; TRBD1 matches at 7 bases. Looked up from germline, CDR1 is ENHRY and CDR2 is SYGVKD. V was pared by 6 bases and J by 2 bases, with 3 bases of the junction left unmatched. This CDR3 spans 13 amino acids. Written as DNA, the CDR3 is TGTGCCATCAGGGGGGACAGCAACACTGAAGCTTTCTTT. It is translated as CAIRGDSNTEAFF.

The chain combines TRBV27 with TRBJ2-7, with 9 bases that match TRBD1. CDR1 and CDR2 from the germline V gene are MNHEY and SMNVEV (reference sequence). The CDR3 totals 12 residues. Germline trimming cut 3 bases from V and 6 bases from J; bases unmatched to any gene: 0. CDR3 sequence: CASSLTGGEQYF. The CDR3 coding sequence is TGTGCCAGCAGTTTGACAGGGGGCGAGCAGTACTTC.

The rearrangement uses TRBV11-3 and TRBJ1-2; weak D call: TRBD1 (6 bases). The CDR3 extends over 17 amino acids. Germline V lookup: CDR1 SGHNT, CDR2 YENEEA. The V gene lost 0 bases and the J gene lost 2 bases, with 16 bases spanning the gap. This chain's CDR3 is CASSLEAGAGLNYGYTF. The CDR3 bases are TGTGCCAGCAGCTTAGAGGCAGGGGCAGGCTTGAACTATGGCTACACCTTC.

The CDR3 here is CASRPSTGQALEAFF. CDR3 DNA: TGTGCCAGTAGACCATCGACAGGGCAAGCATTAGAAGCTTTCTTT. The V call is TRBV7-2, the J call TRBJ1-1; TRBD1 matches at 7 bases. The CDR3 length is 15 residues. V shed 9 bases and J 8 bases; nucleotides not matched to a gene: 18. Germline CDR1 is SGHTA and CDR2 is FQGNSA.

The chain has TRBV5-1 and TRBJ2-1, with D perhaps matching TRBD2 (5 bases). The CDR3 totals 15 residues. The V gene's germline CDR1 is SGHRS and CDR2 YFSETQ. The V gene lost 0 bases and the J gene lost 8 bases, with 15 bases spanning the gap. This chain's CDR3 is CASSLAGTLGDEQFF. The CDR3 region has the DNA TGCGCCAGCAGCTTGGCGGGAACTCTTGGGGATGAGCAGTTCTTC.

The chain couples TRBV6-6 to TRBJ1-1; no clear D. Deletions cut 11 bases from V and 3 bases from J, with 22 bases between. This CDR3 is built from 15 residues. Germline CDR1 MNHNY, CDR2 SVGAGI (reference sequence). The CDR3, as DNA: TGTGCCGTACTGGGCACTGTTTTCTCGGACACTGAAGCTTTCTTT. Translating gives CAVLGTVFSDTEAFF.

The sample holds a few counts of this clone. The chain joins TRBV25-1 to TRBJ1-2; TRBD1 matches 7 bases. Per the germline V gene, CDR1 is MGHDK and CDR2 is SYGVNS. Trimming cost V 3 bases and J 3 bases; bases outside gene matches: 4. CDR3 length: 14 residues. The CDR3 DNA reads TGTGCCAGCAGTGACGTGGGGACAGACTATGGCTACACCTTC. The encoded protein is CASSDVGTDYGYTF.

V gene TRBV4-2 combines with J gene TRBJ2-3; D is perhaps TRBD1 (6 bases). Germline assignment: CDR1 LGHNA and CDR2 YNFKEQ. The CDR3 totals 14 residues. V shed 2 bases and J shed 4 bases, with 10 bases lying between them. The CDR3 spells CASSQTTGPDTQYF. CDR3 in DNA: TGTGCCAGCAGCCAAACCACAGGGCCAGATACGCAGTATTTT.

This clone was counted once. The chain couples TRBV6-5 to TRBJ1-2; TRBD1 might be the D (5 bases). The V gene's germline CDR1 is MNHEY and CDR2 SVGAGI. V was trimmed by 3 bases and J by 8 bases, leaving 13 bases between them. The CDR3 has 13 amino acids. For the CDR3, the DNA is TGTGCCAGCAGTTATGTCCAGGGTCGAGGCTACACCTTC. Protein: CASSYVQGRGYTF.

The J gene is TRBJ2-5, the V gene TRBV5-1; 7 positions match TRBD2. The CDR3 consists of 17 residues. The V and J ends lost 3 bases and 4 bases, in that order; junction bases with no gene match: 15. Germline CDR1 SGHRS, CDR2 YFSETQ. Here the CDR3 reads CASSSGSSGPPPETQYF. Written as DNA, the CDR3 is TGCGCCAGCAGCTCGGGGTCTAGCGGTCCACCCCCAGAGACCCAGTACTTC.

V usage is TRBV7-2 and J usage is TRBJ1-4; 8 bases match TRBD1. V lost 1 base, J lost 7 bases, and 5 bases stayed unmatched. The V gene's germline CDR1 is SGHTA and CDR2 FQGNSA. The CDR3 has 15 residues. CDR3 nucleotide sequence: TGTGCCAGCAGCTTAGACAGGGGGTTTACTGAAAAACTGTTTTTT. Protein: CASSLDRGFTEKLFF.

The rearrangement uses TRBV10-3 and TRBJ2-5, with 13 bases aligning to TRBD2. V shed 6 bases, J shed 2 bases, and the junction held 0 bases outside the gene matches. From germline, CDR1 is ENHRY and CDR2 SYGVKD. The length of the CDR3 is 14 residues. CDR3 region: CAIRTSGGQETQYF. The CDR3 DNA sequence: TGTGCCATCAGGACTAGCGGGGGGCAAGAGACCCAGTACTTC.

The genes are TRBV4-3 and TRBJ1-1; D gene uncertain. CDR3 length equals 15 residues. Per germline, CDR1 LGHNA and CDR2 YSLEER. The ends were cut back, 1 base at V and 1 base at J, with 10 bases in the middle. DNA of the CDR3: TGCGCCAGCAGCCAAGGCTCCTCGCGGAACACTGAAGCTTTCTTT. This translates into CASSQGSSRNTEAFF.